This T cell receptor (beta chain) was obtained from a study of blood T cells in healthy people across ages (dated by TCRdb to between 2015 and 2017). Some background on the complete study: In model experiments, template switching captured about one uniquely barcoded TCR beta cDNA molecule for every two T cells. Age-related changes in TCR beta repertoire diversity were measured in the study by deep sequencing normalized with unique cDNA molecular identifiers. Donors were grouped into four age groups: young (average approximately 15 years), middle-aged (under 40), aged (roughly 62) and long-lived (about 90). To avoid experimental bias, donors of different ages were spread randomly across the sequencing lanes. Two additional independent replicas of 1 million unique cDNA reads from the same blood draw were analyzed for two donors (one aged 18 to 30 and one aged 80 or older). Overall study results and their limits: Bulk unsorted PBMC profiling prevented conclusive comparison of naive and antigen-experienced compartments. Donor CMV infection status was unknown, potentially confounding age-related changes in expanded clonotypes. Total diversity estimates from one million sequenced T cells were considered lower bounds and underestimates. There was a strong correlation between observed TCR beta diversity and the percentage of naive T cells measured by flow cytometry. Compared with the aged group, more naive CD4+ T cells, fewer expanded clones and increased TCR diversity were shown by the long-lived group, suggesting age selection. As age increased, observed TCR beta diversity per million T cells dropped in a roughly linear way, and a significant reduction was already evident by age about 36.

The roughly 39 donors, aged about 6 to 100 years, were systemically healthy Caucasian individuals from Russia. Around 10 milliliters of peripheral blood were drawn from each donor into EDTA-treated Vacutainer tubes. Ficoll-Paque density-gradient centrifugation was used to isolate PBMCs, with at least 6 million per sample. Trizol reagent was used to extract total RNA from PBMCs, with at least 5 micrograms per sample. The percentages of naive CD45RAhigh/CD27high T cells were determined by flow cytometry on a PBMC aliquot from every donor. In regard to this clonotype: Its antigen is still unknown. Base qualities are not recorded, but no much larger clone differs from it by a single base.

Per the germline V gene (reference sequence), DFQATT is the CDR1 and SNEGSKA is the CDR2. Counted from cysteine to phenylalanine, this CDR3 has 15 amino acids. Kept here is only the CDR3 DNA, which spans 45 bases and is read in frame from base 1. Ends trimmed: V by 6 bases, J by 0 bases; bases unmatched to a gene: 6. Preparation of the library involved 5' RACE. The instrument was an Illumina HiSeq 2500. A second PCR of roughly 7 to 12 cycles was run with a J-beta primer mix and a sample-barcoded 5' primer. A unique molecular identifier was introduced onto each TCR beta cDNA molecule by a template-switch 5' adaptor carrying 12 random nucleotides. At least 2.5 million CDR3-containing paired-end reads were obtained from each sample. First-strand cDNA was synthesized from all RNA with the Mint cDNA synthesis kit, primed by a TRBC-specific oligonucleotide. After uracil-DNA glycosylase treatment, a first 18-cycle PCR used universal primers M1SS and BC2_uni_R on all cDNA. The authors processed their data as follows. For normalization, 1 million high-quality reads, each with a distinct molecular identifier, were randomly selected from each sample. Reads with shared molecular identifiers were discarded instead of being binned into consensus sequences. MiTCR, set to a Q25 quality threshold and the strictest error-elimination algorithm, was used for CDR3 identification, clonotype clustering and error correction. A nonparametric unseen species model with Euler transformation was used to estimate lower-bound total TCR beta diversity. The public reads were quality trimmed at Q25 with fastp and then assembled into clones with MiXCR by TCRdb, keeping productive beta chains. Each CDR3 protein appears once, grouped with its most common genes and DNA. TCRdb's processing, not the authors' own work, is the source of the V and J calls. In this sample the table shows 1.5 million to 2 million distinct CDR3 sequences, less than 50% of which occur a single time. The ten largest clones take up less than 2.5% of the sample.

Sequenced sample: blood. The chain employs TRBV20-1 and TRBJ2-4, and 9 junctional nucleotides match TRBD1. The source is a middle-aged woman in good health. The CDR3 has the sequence CSAPGQGVAKNIQYF. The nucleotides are TGCAGTGCCCCGGGACAGGGCGTAGCCAAAAACATTCAGTACTTC.